This T cell receptor (beta chain) was recorded in a study of molecular identifiers for immune sequencing clone quantification. In this sample, this clonotype turned up a few times. Its specificity is not known. MiXCR was run by TCRdb on the PCR reads, yielding one entry per CDR3 protein. In the table there are hundreds of thousands of distinct CDR3 sequences, about 25% of which are singletons. Whole-study findings and limits: Underestimated sizes of highly expanded clones could result from identical TCR molecules that share a barcode. Spiked Jurkat TCR RNA equivalent to one cell reportedly surfaced among some 1 million naive cells.

Trimming shortened V by 6 bases and J by 5 bases, and 17 bases separated the two germline ends. The length of the CDR3 is 14 residues. Per the germline V gene, CDR1 is SGHVS and CDR2 is FQNEAQ. The TCR sequence derives from a human donor in good health. Some libraries in this study had Jurkat cell RNA spiked in. Material for sequencing was naive CD8+ T cells from blood, with Jurkat cell RNA spiked in. The subset: FACS-sorted CD8+CD4-CCR7+CD45RA+ naive T cells. The V call is TRBV7-8, the J call TRBJ2-7; D possibly uses TRBD1 or TRBD2 (5 bases each). The CDR3 loop reads CASRRDLRSHEQYF. CDR3 bases: TGTGCCAGCAGAAGGGACCTCCGTTCCCACGAGCAGTACTTC. The full variable domain, rest sourced from reference TRBV7-8 and TRBJ2-7, is GAGVSQSPRYKVAKRGQDVALRCDPISGHVSLFWYQQALGQGPEFLTYFQNEAQLDKSGLPSDRFFAERPEGSVSTLKIQRTQQEDSAVYLCASRRDLRSHEQYFGPGTRLTVT.